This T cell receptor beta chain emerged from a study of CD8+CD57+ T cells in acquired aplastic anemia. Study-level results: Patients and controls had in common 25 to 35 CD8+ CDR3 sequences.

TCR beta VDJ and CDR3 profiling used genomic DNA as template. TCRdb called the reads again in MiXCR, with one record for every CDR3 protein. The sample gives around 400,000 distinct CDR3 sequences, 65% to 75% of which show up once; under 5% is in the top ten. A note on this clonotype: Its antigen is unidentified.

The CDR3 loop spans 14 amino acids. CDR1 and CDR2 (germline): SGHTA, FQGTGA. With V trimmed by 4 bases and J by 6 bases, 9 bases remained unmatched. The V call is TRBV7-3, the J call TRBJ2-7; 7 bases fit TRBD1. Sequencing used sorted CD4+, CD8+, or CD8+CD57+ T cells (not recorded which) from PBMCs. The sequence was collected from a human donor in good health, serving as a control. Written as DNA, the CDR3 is TGTGCCAGCAGCTCCACTGCGGCAGGGGGCGAGCAGTACTTC. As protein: CASSSTAAGGEQYF.